The source of this TCR beta chain is a study of cytomegalovirus exposure and HLA in healthy donors. Study results and caveats: Several top significant clusters appeared, in a later analysis, to be linked to common viral pathogens. Association of a missense DCLRE1C variant with TCR beta V- and J-gene trimming was reported in a later analysis.

This CDR3 has 17 amino acids. Germline CDR1 SGDLS, CDR2 YYNGEE. V gave up 0 bases and J gave up 1 base; unmatched junction bases: 6. The PCR contained 60 Vbeta and 13 Jbeta primers. Profiled with immunoSEQ multiplex PCR; TCRdb holds only in-frame clones, not every one. Found here are fewer than 200,000 clones, approximately 72% of them singletons; the top ten hold 2.5%. This clone was detected only once. No antigen is known for it. Among the donors, all were healthy bone marrow donors. Sequencing was carried out using PBMCs. The clonotype originates from a female donor in good health and CMV-seronegative. The chain recombines TRBV9 with TRBJ2-5, with 10 positions matching TRBD2. The CDR3 coding sequence is TGTGCCAGCAGCGTAGGTGTGAGCGGGGGGGCCCAAGAGACCCAGTACTTC. The encoded protein is CASSVGVSGGAQETQYF.